Each of the 9 T cell receptor beta chains below was sequenced from the same sample in a study of blood T cell repertoires in COVID-19. Using immunoSEQ multiplex PCR, the repertoire was profiled, and TCRdb retains in-frame clones only, with some absent. Of hundreds of thousands of clones in the sample, approximately 88% were seen once. Input material: peripheral blood. The receptors were gathered from a woman aged 50 to 60 with active or convalescent COVID-19.

The V gene is TRBV29-1, the J gene TRBJ2-7, with 9 bases that match TRBD2. The CDR3 consists of 14 residues. V lost 7 bases, J lost 5 bases, and 12 bases stayed unmatched. Germline values: CDR1 SQVTM, CDR2 ANQGSEA. CDR3 sequence: CSAELAGGFDEQYF. DNA of the CDR3: TGCAGCGCCGAACTCGCGGGAGGGTTTGACGAGCAGTACTTC.

The V and J genes are TRBV11-3 and TRBJ1-1; D is ambiguous. The V gene lost 2 bases and the J gene lost 7 bases, with 8 bases spanning the gap. The germline gives CDR1 SGHNT, CDR2 YENEEA. The CDR3 runs to 12 residues. CDR3 nucleotide sequence: TGTGCCAGCAGCTTAAACGGGAATGAAGCTTTCTTT. As protein: CASSLNGNEAFF.

The V and J genes are TRBV10-1 and TRBJ2-7; a weak D match, TRBD2 (6 bases). The CDR3 covers 13 residues. V lost 6 bases to trimming and J lost 3 bases, with 12 bases between them. Germline values: CDR1 WNHNN, CDR2 SYGVQD (reference sequence). CDR3 sequence: CASRTGLFYEQYF. Here the CDR3 DNA reads TGCGCCAGCAGGACGGGACTCTTCTACGAGCAGTACTTC.

The chain has TRBV11-3 and TRBJ2-1; 7 bases agree with TRBD2. The V gene end was trimmed by 3 bases and the J gene end by 0 bases; junction bases not matched to a gene: 2. The CDR3 covers 15 residues. Germline V gene data show CDR1 as SGHNT and CDR2 as YENEEA. CDR3 in amino acids: CASSLSSGSYNEQFF. The DNA for the CDR3 is TGTGCCAGCAGCTTGTCTAGCGGCTCCTACAATGAGCAGTTCTTC.

The CDR3 loop reads CASSEHSNYGYTF. CDR3 nucleotides: TGCGCCAGCAGCGAACACAGTAACTATGGCTACACCTTC. The chain recombines TRBV10-2 with TRBJ1-2; D remains unclear. The CDR3 extends over 13 amino acids. Trimming pared 6 bases from V and 1 base from J, leaving 9 bases between. Per the germline V gene, CDR1 is WSHSY and CDR2 is SAAADI.

The chain carries TRBV7-2 and TRBJ1-2; possibly TRBD1 for D (5 bases). Germline V gene sequence: CDR1 SGHTA, CDR2 FQGNSA. V was shortened by 5 bases and J by 1 base, with 14 bases between the two germline ends. This CDR3 has 15 amino acids. This CDR3 reads CASSPDGGNNYGYTF. In nucleotides, the CDR3 is TGTGCCAGCAGCCCAGACGGGGGAAATAACTATGGCTACACCTTC.

The chain employs TRBV7-3 and TRBJ2-2; 7 bases agree with TRBD1. The CDR3 length is 17 residues. Germline CDR1 reads SGHTA; CDR2 reads FQGTGA. With 5 bases clipped from V and 1 base from J, the junction kept 10 bases outside the gene matches. CDR3: CASSAMTGFGNTGELFF. CDR3 nucleotides: TGTGCCAGCAGCGCCATGACAGGGTTTGGGAACACCGGGGAGCTGTTTTTT.

V gene TRBV12-3 or TRBV12-4 combines with J gene TRBJ1-6, with 10 bases identical to TRBD1. Losses at the gene ends were 10 bases for V and 8 bases for J; bases not matched to a gene: 5. The CDR3 spans 13 residues. The CDR3 reads CAIRDRGDSPLHF. The DNA of the CDR3 is TGTGCCATCAGGGACAGGGGAGATTCACCCCTCCACTTT.

The rearrangement uses TRBV10-1 and TRBJ2-7; the D is unclear. CDR1 is WNHNN and CDR2 is SYGVQD in the germline V gene (reference sequence). V was clipped by 7 bases and J by 5 bases, with 27 bases between them. The CDR3 runs 17 residues. CDR3: CASTEIGSRGRRDEQYF. The CDR3 DNA is TGCGCCAGCACCGAGATAGGATCCCGAGGTCGTCGAGACGAGCAGTACTTC.